This T cell receptor (beta chain) appears in the sequencing data of a study of shared clonotypes between healthy human individuals. This clone was recorded only once. Produced via immunoSEQ multiplex PCR; TCRdb's table is partial and in-frame only. Among 2.3 million or so clones listed, about 92% were seen once. The sequencing input was naive CD4+ T cells from PBMCs. The subset: CD45RA+ positively selected. This clonotype originated in a young man in good health. Some clones in this sample may be carry-over from other donors' samples.

CDR3 region: CASSPLRFGRGPGNTIYF. Written as DNA, the CDR3 is TGTGCCAGCTCACCACTGCGGTTCGGGAGGGGCCCTGGAAACACCATATATTTT. The V gene is TRBV18, the J gene TRBJ1-3, with D perhaps TRBD1 (5 bases). V lost 1 base, J lost 2 bases, and 18 bases lay in between. The CDR3 length is 18 residues. The germline V gene has CDR1 KGHSH and CDR2 LQKENI.